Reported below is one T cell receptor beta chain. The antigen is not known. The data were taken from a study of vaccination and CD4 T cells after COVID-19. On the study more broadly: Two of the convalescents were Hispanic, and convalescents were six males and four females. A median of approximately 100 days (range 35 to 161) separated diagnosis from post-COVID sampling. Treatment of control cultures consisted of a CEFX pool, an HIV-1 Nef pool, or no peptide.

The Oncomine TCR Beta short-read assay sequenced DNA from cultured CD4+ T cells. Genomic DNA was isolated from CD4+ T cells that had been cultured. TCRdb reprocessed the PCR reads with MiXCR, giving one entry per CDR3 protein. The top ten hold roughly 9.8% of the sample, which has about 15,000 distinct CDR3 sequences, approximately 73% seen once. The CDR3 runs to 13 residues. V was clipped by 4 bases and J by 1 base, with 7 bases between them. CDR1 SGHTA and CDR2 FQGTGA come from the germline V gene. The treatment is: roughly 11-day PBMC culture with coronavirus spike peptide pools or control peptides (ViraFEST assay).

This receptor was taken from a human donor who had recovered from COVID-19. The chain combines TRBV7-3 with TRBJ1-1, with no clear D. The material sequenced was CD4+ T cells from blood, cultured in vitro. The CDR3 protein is CASSYVGNTEAFF. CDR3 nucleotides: TGTGCCAGCAGCTACGTGGGGAACACTGAAGCTTTCTTT.